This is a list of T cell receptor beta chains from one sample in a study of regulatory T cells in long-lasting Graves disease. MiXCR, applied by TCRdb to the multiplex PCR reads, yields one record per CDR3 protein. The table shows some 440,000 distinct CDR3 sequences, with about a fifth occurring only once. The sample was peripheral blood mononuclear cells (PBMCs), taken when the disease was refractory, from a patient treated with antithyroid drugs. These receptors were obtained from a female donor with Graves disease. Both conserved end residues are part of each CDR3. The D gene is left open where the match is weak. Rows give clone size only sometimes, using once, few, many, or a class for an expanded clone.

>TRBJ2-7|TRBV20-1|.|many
CSARGFSTIYEQYF
TGCAGTGCTAGGGGGTTTAGCACAATCTACGAGCAGTACTTC
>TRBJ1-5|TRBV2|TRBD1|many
CASSSQGAAQPQHF
TGTGCCAGCAGTTCACAGGGGGCTGCTCAGCCCCAGCATTTT
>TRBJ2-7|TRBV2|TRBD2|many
CASSERLAVYSYEQYF
TGTGCCAGCAGTGAACGCCTAGCGGTTTACTCCTACGAGCAGTACTTC
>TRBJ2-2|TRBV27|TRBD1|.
CASTPGQTNTGELFF
TGTGCCAGCACCCCGGGACAGACCAACACCGGGGAGCTGTTTTTT
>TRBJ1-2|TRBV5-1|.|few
CASGKNYGYTF
TGCGCCAGCGGAAAGAACTATGGCTACACCTTC
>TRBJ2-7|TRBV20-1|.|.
CSARDSGAAYEQYF
TGCAGTGCTAGAGACTCGGGAGCGGCCTACGAGCAGTACTTC
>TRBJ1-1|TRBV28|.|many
CASSAVGFGEAFF
TGTGCCAGCAGTGCCGTCGGGTTCGGCGAAGCTTTCTTT
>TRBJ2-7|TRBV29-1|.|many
CSVQGSSYEQYF
TGCAGCGTTCAGGGGAGCTCCTACGAGCAGTACTTC
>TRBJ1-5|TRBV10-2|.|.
CASSEWDNQPQHF
TGCGCCAGCAGTGAATGGGACAATCAGCCCCAGCATTTT
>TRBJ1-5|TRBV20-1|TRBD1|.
CSATASQGAGNQPQHF
TGCAGTGCTACCGCTTCTCAGGGGGCAGGCAATCAGCCCCAGCATTTT
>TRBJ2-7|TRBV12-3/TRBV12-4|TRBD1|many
CASSHRQGHEQYF
TGTGCCAGCAGTCACCGACAGGGCCACGAGCAGTACTTC
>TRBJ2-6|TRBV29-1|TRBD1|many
CSVVTGQGVSGANVLTF
TGCAGCGTTGTCACCGGACAGGGGGTCTCTGGGGCCAACGTCCTGACTTTC
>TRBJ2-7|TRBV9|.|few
CAGSVGPSRDEQYF
TGTGCCGGCAGCGTGGGTCCAAGCCGGGACGAGCAGTACTTC
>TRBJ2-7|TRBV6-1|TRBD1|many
CASSRSGTGSYEQYF
TGTGCCAGCAGTAGATCCGGGACAGGATCCTACGAGCAGTACTTC
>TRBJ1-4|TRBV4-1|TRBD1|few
CASSHFPPGGSNEKLFF
TGCGCCAGCAGCCATTTCCCCCCAGGGGGTAGTAATGAAAAACTGTTTTTT
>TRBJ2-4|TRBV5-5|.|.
CASSPIWGPGTENIQYF
TGTGCCAGCAGCCCTATCTGGGGCCCTGGGACCGAAAACATTCAGTACTTC
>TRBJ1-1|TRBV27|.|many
CASSFIAGNTEAFF
TGTGCCAGCAGTTTTATTGCAGGGAATACTGAAGCTTTCTTT